The 18 T cell receptor beta chains given below trace back to one sample, sequenced in a study of cytomegalovirus exposure and HLA in healthy donors. PCR amplification relied on 60 Vbeta primers (plus 13 Jbeta primers). Generated by immunoSEQ multiplex PCR, the TCRdb table keeps only in-frame clones and is missing some. The sample has roughly 100,000 clones, around 75% seen once. Specimen: PBMCs. The receptor source for this set is a male donor in good health and CMV-seropositive.

This clone was counted a few times. V usage is TRBV29-1 and J usage is TRBJ1-3; D is unresolved. Deletions cut 0 bases from V and 2 bases from J, with 11 bases between. This CDR3 contains 15 residues. Germline V CDR1 and CDR2: SQVTM, ANQGSEA. As DNA, the CDR3 is TGCAGCGTTGAAGATGAGAGGGTTCCTGGAAACACCATATATTTT. It encodes CSVEDERVPGNTIYF.

J is TRBJ2-5 and V is TRBV7-6, with TRBD1 matching 9 bases. The CDR3 totals 15 residues. The junction had 6 bases not matched to a gene; V was cut back by 3 bases and J by 4 bases. From germline, CDR1 is SGHVS and CDR2 FNYEAQ. CDR3 loop: CASSFTGGVGETQYF. DNA of the CDR3: TGTGCCAGCAGCTTTACAGGGGGCGTTGGAGAGACCCAGTACTTC.

J is TRBJ1-3 and V is TRBV7-2; 8 bases map to TRBD1. The germline V gene has CDR1 SGHTA and CDR2 FQGNSA. With 5 bases clipped from V and 1 base from J, the junction kept 7 bases outside the gene matches. The CDR3 contains 16 residues. CDR3 DNA: TGTGCCAGCAGCCTACAGGGGGGGAATTCTGGAAACACCATATATTTT. The encoded protein is CASSLQGGNSGNTIYF.

CDR3 DNA sequence: TGTGCCAGCAGCGCCTCCGGGACTAGCGGGGAGGATACGCAGTATTTT. Translated: CASSASGTSGEDTQYF. The chain recombines TRBV13 with TRBJ2-3, with 13 bases fitting TRBD2. The CDR3 spans 16 residues. V was pared by 5 bases and J by 6 bases, with 8 bases of the junction left unmatched. Germline V gives CDR1 PRHDT, CDR2 FYEKMQ (reference sequence).

The V call is TRBV25-1, the J call TRBJ1-1, with 7 bases identical to TRBD1. The CDR3 totals 17 residues. Unmatched junction bases numbered 10, after V lost 0 bases and J lost 3 bases. CDR1 MGHDK and CDR2 SYGVNS come from the germline V gene. CDR3 DNA: TGTGCCAGCAGTGAATATCCGGGGAAGGGGACAGACACTGAAGCTTTCTTT. Translation: CASSEYPGKGTDTEAFF.

This clone was detected only once. The chain joins TRBV28 to TRBJ1-6, with TRBD1 matching 8 bases. CDR3 length: 19 residues. Looked up from germline, CDR1 is MDHEN and CDR2 is SYDVKM. With 4 bases clipped from V and 0 bases from J, the junction kept 11 bases outside the gene matches. CDR3 residues: CASSSYFPGQDSYNSPLHF. CDR3 coding DNA: TGTGCCAGCAGTTCCTACTTTCCGGGACAGGACTCCTATAATTCACCCCTCCACTTT.

The genes are TRBV15 and TRBJ2-7, with D hard to call. V dropped 0 bases and J dropped 1 base, with 10 bases sitting between them. This CDR3 is built from 15 residues. Germline V gene data show CDR1 as LNHNV and CDR2 as YYDKDF (reference sequence). The CDR3 DNA follows: TGTGCCACCAGCAGAGATCTTCCTACTTCCTACGAGCAGTACTTC. Its translation is CATSRDLPTSYEQYF.

V gene TRBV5-1 combines with J gene TRBJ2-5, with D possibly TRBD2 on 5 matching bases. Between the trimmed V and J ends, which lost 0 bases and 5 bases, there was a span of 14 bases. The CDR3 spans 15 residues. Per the germline V gene, CDR1 is SGHRS and CDR2 is YFSETQ. The CDR3: CASSLAGMVRETQYF. The CDR3 DNA reads as TGCGCCAGCAGCTTGGCCGGGATGGTCAGGGAGACCCAGTACTTC.

V gene TRBV4-1 combines with J gene TRBJ1-5, with 12 bases identical to TRBD1. Trimming removed 1 base from V and 2 bases from J; junction bases left unmatched: 6. Germline CDR1 and CDR2: MGHRA and YSYEKL. The CDR3 covers 18 residues. The CDR3 DNA reads as TGCGCCAGCAGCCAAGTCGGGGACAGGGGGCTGGGCAATCAGCCCCAGCATTTT. Its translation: CASSQVGDRGLGNQPQHF.

This clone appeared a few times. The chain joins TRBV11-1 to TRBJ2-5; TRBD1 matches 7 bases. The V gene end was trimmed by 2 bases and the J gene end by 0 bases; junction bases not matched to a gene: 12. Germline assignment: CDR1 SGHAT and CDR2 FQDESV (reference sequence). This CDR3 contains 18 residues. CDR3 coding DNA: TGTGCCAGCAGCTTATTGTCCCTAGACAGGGAGTACCAAGAGACCCAGTACTTC. Protein sequence: CASSLLSLDREYQETQYF.

V and J are TRBV5-6 and TRBJ2-3; D gene uncertain. CDR3 length: 15 amino acids. Germline V gene lookup returns CDR1 SGHDT and CDR2 YYEEEE. Trimming took off 4 bases at V and 0 bases at J, with 12 bases between the two ends. The CDR3 sequence is CASSRRGLSTDTQYF. The CDR3 nucleotides are TGTGCCAGCAGCCGACGCGGTTTGAGCACAGATACGCAGTATTTT.

The chain recombines TRBV2 with TRBJ2-2; 8 positions agree with TRBD1. Germline loops: CDR1 SNHLY, CDR2 FYNNEI. The CDR3 extends over 16 amino acids. Unmatched junction bases numbered 12, after V lost 6 bases and J lost 6 bases. In DNA, the CDR3 is TGTGCCAGCAGCAGGGCTCGACAGGGGCGGGCCGGGGAGCTGTTTTTT. Translating gives CASSRARQGRAGELFF. The whole variable domain, filled in from reference TRBV2 and TRBJ2-2, reads EPEVTQTPSHQVTQMGQEVILRCVPISNHLYFYWYRQILGQKVEFLVSFYNNEISEKSEIFDDQFSVERPDGSNFTLKIRSTKLEDSAMYFCASSRARQGRAGELFFGEGSRLTVL.

The V and J genes are TRBV19 and TRBJ1-1; the match to TRBD1 covers 8 bases. From germline, CDR1 is LNHDA and CDR2 SQIVND (reference sequence). The CDR3 is 18 residues long. V shed 3 bases and J 3 bases; nucleotides not matched to a gene: 15. The CDR3 protein is CASSIPRDRPLRDTEAFF. In nucleotides, the CDR3 is TGTGCCAGTAGTATCCCGCGGGACAGGCCTCTTCGAGACACTGAAGCTTTCTTT. The whole variable domain, remainder taken from reference TRBV19 and TRBJ1-1, is DGGITQSPKYLFRKEGQNVTLSCEQNLNHDAMYWYRQDPGQGLRLIYYSQIVNDFQKGDIAEGYSVSREKKESFPLTVTSAQKNPTAFYLCASSIPRDRPLRDTEAFFGQGTRLTVV.

The chain has TRBV5-1 and TRBJ2-1, with 8 bases lining up with TRBD1. Germline CDR1 is SGHRS and CDR2 is YFSETQ. The CDR3 is 15 residues long. V lost 4 bases, J lost 6 bases, and 9 bases stayed unmatched. CDR3 sequence reads: CASSITGGRINEQFF. CDR3 DNA sequence: TGCGCCAGCAGCATAACAGGGGGTAGGATCAATGAGCAGTTCTTC.

This rearrangement joins TRBV30 to TRBJ2-1, with 7 bases lining up with TRBD2. With V trimmed by 5 bases and J by 8 bases, 15 bases remained unmatched. CDR3 size: 15 residues. Germline lookup yields CDR1 GTSNPN and CDR2 SVGIG (reference sequence). CDR3 in amino acids: CAWSRNGGGPYEQFF. As DNA, the CDR3 is TGTGCCTGGTCCCGGAATGGGGGAGGGCCCTATGAGCAGTTCTTC. Based on the CDR3 plus reference TRBV30 and TRBJ2-1, the full variable domain is SQTIHQWPATLVQPVGSPLSLECTVEGTSNPNLYWYRQAAGRGLQLLFYSVGIGQISSEVPQNLSASRPQDRQFILSSKKLLLSDSGFYLCAWSRNGGGPYEQFFGPGTRLTVL.

The chain has TRBV2 and TRBJ2-2, with TRBD1 as a possible D gene (6 bases). Trimming stripped 10 bases from V and 4 bases from J, with 16 bases between. The CDR3 runs 14 residues. CDR1 SNHLY and CDR2 FYNNEI come from the germline V gene. The CDR3 is CATVAGETTGELFF. In DNA form, the CDR3 reads TGTGCCACAGTGGCAGGGGAGACCACCGGGGAGCTGTTTTTT. The full variable domain, rest sourced from reference TRBV2 and TRBJ2-2, is EPEVTQTPSHQVTQMGQEVILRCVPISNHLYFYWYRQILGQKVEFLVSFYNNEISEKSEIFDDQFSVERPDGSNFTLKIRSTKLEDSAMYFCATVAGETTGELFFGEGSRLTVL.

The chain joins TRBV18 to TRBJ2-7, with a weak D call TRBD1 (7 bases). This CDR3 is built from 14 residues. The V end lost 0 bases, the J end lost 7 bases, and 13 bases lay between the germline ends. Germline CDR1 KGHSH, CDR2 LQKENI. For the CDR3, the DNA is TGTGCCAGCTCACCACCTACAGGGGCGGGGGAGCAGTACTTC. It yields the protein CASSPPTGAGEQYF.

This chain connects TRBV6-6 to TRBJ2-7, with TRBD1 matching 10 bases. Germline assignment: CDR1 MNHNY and CDR2 SVGAGI (reference sequence). The J segment lost 2 bases and the V segment lost 6 bases, leaving 4 bases of the junction unmatched. This CDR3 has 14 amino acids. CDR3 coding DNA: TGTGCCAGCAGCCCAGGACAGGGGGCCTACGAGCAGTACTTC. Translated, it gives CASSPGQGAYEQYF.